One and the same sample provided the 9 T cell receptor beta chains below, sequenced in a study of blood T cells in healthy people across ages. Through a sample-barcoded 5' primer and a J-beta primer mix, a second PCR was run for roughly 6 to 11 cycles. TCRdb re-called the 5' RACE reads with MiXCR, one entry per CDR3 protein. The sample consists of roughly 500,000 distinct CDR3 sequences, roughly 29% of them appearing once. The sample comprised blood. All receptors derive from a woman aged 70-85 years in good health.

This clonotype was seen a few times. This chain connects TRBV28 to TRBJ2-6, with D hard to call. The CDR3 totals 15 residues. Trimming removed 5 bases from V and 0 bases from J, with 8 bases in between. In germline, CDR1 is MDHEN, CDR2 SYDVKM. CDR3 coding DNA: TGTGCCAGCAGTGTCTACAGCTCTGGGGCCAACGTCCTGACTTTC. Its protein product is CASSVYSSGANVLTF.

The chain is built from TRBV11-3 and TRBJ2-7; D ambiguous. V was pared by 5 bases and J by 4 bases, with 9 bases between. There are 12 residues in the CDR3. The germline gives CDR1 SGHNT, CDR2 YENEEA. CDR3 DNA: TGTGCCAGCAGCGTGGATGGGTACGAGCAGTACTTC. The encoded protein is CASSVDGYEQYF.

The CDR3 sequence: CSVPGLAYGYTF. The CDR3 coding sequence is TGCAGCGTGCCAGGGCTGGCCTATGGCTACACCTTC. The rearrangement joins TRBV29-1 to TRBJ1-2; tentatively, D is TRBD1 (5 bases). CDR3 size: 12 residues. V was shortened by 6 bases and J by 4 bases, with 12 bases between the two germline ends. Germline CDR1 SQVTM, CDR2 ANQGSEA.

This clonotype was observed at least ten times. The CDR3 loop is CASSLATSRGDEQFF. The CDR3 DNA follows: TGTGCCAGCAGCTTAGCCACTAGTAGGGGTGATGAGCAGTTCTTC. The chain uses TRBV7-6 and TRBJ2-5, with D perhaps TRBD1 or TRBD2 (5 bases each). The J call may not be correct, given that the DNA end is closer to TRBJ2-1. The CDR3 is 15 residues long. The germline CDR1 and CDR2 sequences are SGHVS and FNYEAQ.

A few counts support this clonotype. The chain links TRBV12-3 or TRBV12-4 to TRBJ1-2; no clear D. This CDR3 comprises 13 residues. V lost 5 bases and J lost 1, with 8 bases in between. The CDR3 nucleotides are TGTGCCAGCAGTCCTCTCGGTAACTATGGCTACACCTTC. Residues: CASSPLGNYGYTF.

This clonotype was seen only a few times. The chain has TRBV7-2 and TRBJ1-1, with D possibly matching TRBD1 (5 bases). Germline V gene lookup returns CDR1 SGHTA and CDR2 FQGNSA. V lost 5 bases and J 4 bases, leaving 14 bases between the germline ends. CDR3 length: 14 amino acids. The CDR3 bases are TGTGCCAGCAGCCACCCTCGGAGGGGCACTGAAGCTTTCTTT. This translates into CASSHPRRGTEAFF.

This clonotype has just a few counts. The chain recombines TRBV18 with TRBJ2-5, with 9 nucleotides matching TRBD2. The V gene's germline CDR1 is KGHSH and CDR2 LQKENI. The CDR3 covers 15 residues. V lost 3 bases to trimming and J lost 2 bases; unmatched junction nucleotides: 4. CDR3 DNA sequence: TGTGCCAGCTCACCGGGTAGCGGGGGACAAGAGACCCAGTACTTC. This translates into CASSPGSGGQETQYF. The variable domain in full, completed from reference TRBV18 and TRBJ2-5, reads NAGVMQNPRHLVRRRGQEARLRCSPMKGHSHVYWYRQLPEEGLKFMVYLQKENIIDESGMPKERFSAEFPKEGPSILRIQQVVRGDSAAYFCASSPGSGGQETQYFGPGTRLLVL.

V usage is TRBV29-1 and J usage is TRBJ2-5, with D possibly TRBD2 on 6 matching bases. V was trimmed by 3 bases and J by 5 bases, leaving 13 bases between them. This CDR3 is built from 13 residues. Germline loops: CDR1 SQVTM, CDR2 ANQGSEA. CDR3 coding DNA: TGCAGCGTTGAGGGGGGTCGGCGGGAGACCCAGTACTTC. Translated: CSVEGGRRETQYF.

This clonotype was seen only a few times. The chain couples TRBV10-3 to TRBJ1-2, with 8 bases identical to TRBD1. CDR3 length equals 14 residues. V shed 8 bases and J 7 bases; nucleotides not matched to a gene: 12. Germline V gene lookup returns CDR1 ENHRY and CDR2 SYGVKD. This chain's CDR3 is CAICPGQGISGYTF. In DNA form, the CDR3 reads TGTGCCATCTGTCCTGGACAGGGAATCTCTGGCTACACCTTC.